This T cell receptor beta chain was captured in a study of CD8+ T cells in alopecia areata. Turning to the study itself: Twice a day, 5 to 10 mg of oral tofacitinib was administered to treated patients.

cDNA reverse transcribed from extracted RNA served as the sequencing template. Sequencing used immunoSEQ multiplex PCR; TCRdb keeps in-frame clones, though not all of them. In the table there are 120,000 or so clones, roughly 55% of which are singletons. Documented treatment: oral pan-JAK inhibitor, 5-10 mg twice daily. The junction had 9 bases not matched to a gene; V was cut back by 6 bases and J by 2 bases. This CDR3 has 15 amino acids. Germline V gene sequence: CDR1 SGHAT, CDR2 FQNNGV. The sequencing used CD4+ T cells sorted from blood, collected at week 4, from a patient treated with tofacitinib. The sequence was obtained from a human donor with alopecia areata. This sequence joins TRBV11-2 and TRBJ2-5; 7 bases fit TRBD2. DNA of the CDR3: TGTGCCAGCAGTGTTAGCTGGCGGGAGCAAGAGACCCAGTACTTC. Its translation is CASSVSWREQETQYF.